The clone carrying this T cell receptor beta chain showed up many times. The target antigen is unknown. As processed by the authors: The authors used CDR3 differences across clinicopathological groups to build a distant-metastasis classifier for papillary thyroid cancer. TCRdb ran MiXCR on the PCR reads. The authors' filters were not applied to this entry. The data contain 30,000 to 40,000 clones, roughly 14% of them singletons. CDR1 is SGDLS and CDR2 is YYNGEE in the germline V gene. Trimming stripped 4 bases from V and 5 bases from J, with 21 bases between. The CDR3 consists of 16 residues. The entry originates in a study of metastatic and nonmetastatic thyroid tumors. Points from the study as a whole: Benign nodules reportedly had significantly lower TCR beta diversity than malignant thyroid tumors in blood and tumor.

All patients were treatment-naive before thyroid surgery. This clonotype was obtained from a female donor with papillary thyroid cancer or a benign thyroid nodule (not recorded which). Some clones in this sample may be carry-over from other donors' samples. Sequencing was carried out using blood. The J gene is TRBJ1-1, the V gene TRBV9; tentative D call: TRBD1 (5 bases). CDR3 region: CASSPPLLGAYTEAFF. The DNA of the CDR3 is TGTGCCAGCAGCCCCCCCCTATTAGGGGCTTATACTGAAGCTTTCTTT.